This note documents a single TCR beta chain sequence. The antigen remains undetermined. One junction end disagrees with the germline gene, perhaps due to a read error. Germline lookup yields CDR1 KGHSH and CDR2 LQKENI. The CDR3 is 16 amino acids. This record comes from a study of response to subunit inactivated influenza vaccine. Study results and limitations: That few new T cells are recruited by each seasonal influenza vaccination was the authors' suggestion.

TCRdb passed the RT-PCR reads through MiXCR, listing each CDR3 protein once. The sample has about 530,000 distinct CDR3 sequences, 10% to 15% seen once. Sample: PBMCs from blood, taken roughly 46 days after vaccination. The chain has TRBV18 and TRBJ2-3, with D unclear. The receptor's source is a man aged 45-65 years who received an inactivated influenza vaccine. For the CDR3, the DNA is TGTGCCAGCTCGCCACCCCCCACCCGTTTAGGAGATACGCAGTATTTT. Translation: CASSPPPTRLGDTQYF.